The sequence of this T cell receptor (beta chain) was determined in a study of radiotherapy plus CTLA-4 blockade in lung cancer. CTLA-4 blockade with ipilimumab, together with focal radiation, was given to patients with chemo-refractory metastatic non-small-cell lung cancer. Germline V gene data show CDR1 as SEHNR and CDR2 as FQNEAQ (reference sequence). The CDR3 has 14 residues. With 6 bases removed from V and 3 bases from J, the gap between germline ends came to 14 bases. Study findings and constraints: The authors reported that early blood T cell clone dynamics, with interferon-beta, best predicted response. Some TCR clones had been derived from tumors. These clones expanded in peripheral blood after radiotherapy plus ipilimumab.

In its sample, this clone was seen once. What it recognizes is unknown. This table comes from immunoSEQ multiplex PCR, and its TCRdb copy is limited to in-frame clones, with some not included. This table has just under 45,000 clones, 60% to 70% appearing once. The origin of this receptor is a human donor with non-small cell lung cancer who had a partial response to radiotherapy plus ipilimumab. This material consisted of peripheral blood, taken from a patient treated with radiotherapy plus ipilimumab. The rearrangement links TRBV7-9 to TRBJ1-1; D gene uncertain. The CDR3 loop is CASRSPGRDTEAFF. As DNA, the CDR3 is TGTGCCAGCAGAAGTCCGGGTCGGGACACTGAAGCTTTCTTT.